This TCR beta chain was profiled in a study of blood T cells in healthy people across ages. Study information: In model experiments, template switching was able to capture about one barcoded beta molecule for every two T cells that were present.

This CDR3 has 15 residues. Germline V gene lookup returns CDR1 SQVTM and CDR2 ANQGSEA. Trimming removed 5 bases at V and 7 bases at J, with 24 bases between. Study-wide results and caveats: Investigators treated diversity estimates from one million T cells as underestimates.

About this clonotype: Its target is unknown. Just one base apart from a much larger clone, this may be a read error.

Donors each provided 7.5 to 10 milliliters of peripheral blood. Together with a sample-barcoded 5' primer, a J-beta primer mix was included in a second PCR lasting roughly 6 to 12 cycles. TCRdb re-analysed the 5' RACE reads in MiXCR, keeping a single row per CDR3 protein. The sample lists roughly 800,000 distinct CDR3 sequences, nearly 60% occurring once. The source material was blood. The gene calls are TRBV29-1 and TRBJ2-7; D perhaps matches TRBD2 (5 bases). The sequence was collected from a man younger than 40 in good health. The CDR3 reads CSVPPRASSYNEQYF. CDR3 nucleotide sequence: TGCAGCGTTCCCCCGAGGGCGAGCTCCTACAATGAGCAGTACTTC.